The 12 T cell receptor beta chains presented below share a single source sample, sequenced in a study of OX40 agonist ivuxolimab in advanced cancers. Sequencing used immunoSEQ multiplex PCR; TCRdb keeps in-frame clones, though not all of them. The repertoire holds around 14,000 clones, with 91% as singletons. The sequences come from CD4+ or CD8+ T cells sorted from blood, collected in a trial of the OX40 agonist ivuxolimab. The source of these receptors is an adult with an advanced solid tumor such as melanoma, head and neck, liver or kidney cancer.

The V and J genes are TRBV19 and TRBJ1-2, with D tentatively TRBD1 (5 bases). From germline, CDR1 is LNHDA and CDR2 SQIVND (reference sequence). The CDR3 loop spans 15 amino acids. V lost 3 bases to trimming and J lost 4 bases, with 15 bases between them. The chain's CDR3 is CASSIFEDSFYGYTF. CDR3 DNA: TGTGCCAGTAGTATCTTTGAAGACAGCTTCTATGGCTACACCTTC.

The chain uses TRBV11-2 and TRBJ2-7; D is ambiguous. The CDR3 totals 13 residues. V was shortened by 1 base and J by 1 base, with 5 bases between the two germline ends. Germline assignment: CDR1 SGHAT and CDR2 FQNNGV. The CDR3 region has the DNA TGTGCCAGCAGCTTAGGGGCATCCTACGAGCAGTACTTC. Protein product: CASSLGASYEQYF. Full variable domain (outside the CDR3, taken from reference TRBV11-2 and TRBJ2-7): EAGVAQSPRYKIIEKRQSVAFWCNPISGHATLYWYQQILGQGPKLLIQFQNNGVVDDSQLPKDRFSAERLKGVDSTLKIQPAKLEDSAVYLCASSLGASYEQYFGPGTRLTVT.

This chain's CDR3 is CASRGRGQETQYF. CDR3 DNA sequence: TGTGCCAGCAGGGGTAGGGGGCAAGAGACCCAGTACTTC. This sequence joins TRBV19 and TRBJ2-5; a possible D gene is TRBD1 (6 bases). The germline V gene has CDR1 LNHDA and CDR2 SQIVND (reference sequence). Trimming removed 9 bases from V and 2 bases from J, with 13 bases in between. CDR3 length equals 13 residues. Full variable domain (rest looked up from reference TRBV19 and TRBJ2-5): DGGITQSPKYLFRKEGQNVTLSCEQNLNHDAMYWYRQDPGQGLRLIYYSQIVNDFQKGDIAEGYSVSREKKESFPLTVTSAQKNPTAFYLCASRGRGQETQYFGPGTRLLVL.

The V call is TRBV27, the J call TRBJ2-7; D remains ambiguous. The germline V gene encodes CDR1 MNHEY and CDR2 SMNVEV (reference sequence). The CDR3 runs to 12 residues. Trimming took 4 bases from V and 6 from J, leaving 10 bases between them. Written as DNA, the CDR3 is TGTGCCAGCAGTTCATCAGTGGGCGAGCAGTACTTC. This sequence encodes CASSSSVGEQYF.

The chain has TRBV27 and TRBJ1-1; D gene uncertain. Germline CDR1 and CDR2: MNHEY and SMNVEV (reference sequence). Trimming took off 3 bases at V and 0 bases at J, with 5 bases between the two ends. This CDR3 has 13 amino acids. The CDR3 DNA follows: TGTGCCAGCAGTTTCGTCATGAACACTGAAGCTTTCTTT. Its protein product is CASSFVMNTEAFF.

The V call is TRBV28, the J call TRBJ2-2; D tentatively fits TRBD1 or TRBD2 (5 bases each). The CDR3 has 16 amino acids. Between the trimmed V and J ends, which lost 5 bases and 3 bases, there was a span of 16 bases. The germline CDR1 and CDR2 sequences are MDHEN and SYDVKM. The CDR3, as DNA: TGTGCCAGCAGTCCGACAGCCATGGACTACACCGGGGAGCTGTTTTTT. It encodes CASSPTAMDYTGELFF.

The chain joins TRBV15 to TRBJ1-1; D not certain. Germline V gene sequence: CDR1 LNHNV, CDR2 YYDKDF (reference sequence). The CDR3 loop spans 16 amino acids. The germline V and J ends were trimmed by 0 bases and 7 bases, with 18 bases remaining between them. CDR3 nucleotide sequence: TGTGCCACCAGCAGAGATCTTCGGATAGAAGGGAGTGAAGCTTTCTTT. Amino acid sequence: CATSRDLRIEGSEAFF.

This clone occurred once. The chain recombines TRBV14 with TRBJ2-7; a possible D gene is TRBD1 (6 bases). V was clipped by 1 base and J by 1 base, with 11 bases between them. The CDR3 is 15 amino acids. The germline V gene has CDR1 SGHDN and CDR2 FVKESK. Here the CDR3 DNA reads TGTGCCAGCAGCCAAGCCGACAGGCCGTCCTACGAGCAGTACTTC. Protein product: CASSQADRPSYEQYF.

The chain employs TRBV11-2 and TRBJ2-1, with no clear D. This CDR3 contains 15 residues. CDR1 is SGHAT, CDR2 FQNNGV, per germline. V was cut by 1 base and J by 6 bases, with 13 bases left in between. The CDR3 DNA is TGTGCCAGCAGCTTAGGTGTGGGAAGTCGCAATGAGCAGTTCTTC. Amino acids: CASSLGVGSRNEQFF.

The chain joins TRBV28 to TRBJ2-7; D is uncertain. Germline CDR1 is MDHEN and CDR2 is SYDVKM. V was shortened by 8 bases and J by 0 bases, with 11 bases between the two germline ends. The CDR3 spans 13 residues. CDR3: CASRWTDSYEQYF. The CDR3 nucleotides read TGTGCCAGCCGGTGGACCGACTCCTACGAGCAGTACTTC.

The gene calls are TRBV13 and TRBJ2-7; a possible D gene is TRBD1 (6 bases). This CDR3 region has 13 residues. Germline loops: CDR1 PRHDT, CDR2 FYEKMQ (reference sequence). V was cut by 3 bases and J by 4 bases, with 10 bases left in between. The CDR3 DNA sequence: TGTGCCAGCAGCTTTGGCAGGGGTTACGAGCAGTACTTC. Residues: CASSFGRGYEQYF.

The rearrangement uses TRBV10-3 and TRBJ2-7; 7 nucleotides agree with TRBD1. The CDR3 has 14 amino acids. CDR1 is ENHRY and CDR2 is SYGVKD in the germline V gene. The V and J ends lost 6 bases and 2 bases, in that order; junction bases with no gene match: 7. CDR3 loop: CAISSGQGAYEQYF. DNA for the CDR3: TGTGCCATCAGCTCCGGCCAGGGGGCCTACGAGCAGTACTTC.